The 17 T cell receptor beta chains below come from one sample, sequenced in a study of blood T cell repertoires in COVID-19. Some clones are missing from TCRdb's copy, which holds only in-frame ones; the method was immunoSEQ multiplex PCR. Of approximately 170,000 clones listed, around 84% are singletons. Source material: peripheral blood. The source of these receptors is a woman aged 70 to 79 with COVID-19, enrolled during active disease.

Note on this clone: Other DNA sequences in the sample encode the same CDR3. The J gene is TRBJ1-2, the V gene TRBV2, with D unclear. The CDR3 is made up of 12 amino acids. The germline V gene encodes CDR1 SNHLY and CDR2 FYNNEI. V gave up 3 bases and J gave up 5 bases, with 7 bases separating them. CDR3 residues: CASSEGAYGYTF. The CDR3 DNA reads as TGTGCCAGCAGTGAGGGAGCATATGGCTACACCTTC.

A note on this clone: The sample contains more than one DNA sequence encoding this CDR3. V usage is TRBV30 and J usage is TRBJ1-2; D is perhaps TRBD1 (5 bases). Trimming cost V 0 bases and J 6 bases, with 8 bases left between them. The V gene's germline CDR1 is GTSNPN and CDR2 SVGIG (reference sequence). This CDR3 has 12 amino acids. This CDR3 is CAWSVRRDGYTF. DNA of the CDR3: TGTGCCTGGAGTGTACGCAGGGATGGCTACACCTTC.

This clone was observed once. The CDR3, as DNA: TGTGCCAGCAGCCCACTAGCGGGACTCTACAATGAGCAGTTCTTC. Its protein is CASSPLAGLYNEQFF. The rearrangement uses TRBV5-4 and TRBJ2-1; 10 nucleotides line up with TRBD2. The germline V gene encodes CDR1 SGHNT and CDR2 YYREEE (reference sequence). The junction had 4 bases not matched to a gene; V was cut back by 4 bases and J by 3 bases. The CDR3 covers 15 residues.

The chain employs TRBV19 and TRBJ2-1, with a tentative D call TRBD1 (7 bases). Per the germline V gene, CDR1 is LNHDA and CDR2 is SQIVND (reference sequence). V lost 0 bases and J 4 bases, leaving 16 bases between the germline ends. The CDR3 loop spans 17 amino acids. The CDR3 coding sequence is TGTGCCAGTAGTATAGATTCCGGAGGGGGCTCTTACAATGAGCAGTTCTTC. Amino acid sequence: CASSIDSGGGSYNEQFF.

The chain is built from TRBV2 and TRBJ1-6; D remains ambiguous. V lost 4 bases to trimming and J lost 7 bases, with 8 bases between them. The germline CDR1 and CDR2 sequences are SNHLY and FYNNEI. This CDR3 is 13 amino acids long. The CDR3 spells CASSVNSNSPLHF. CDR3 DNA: TGTGCCAGCAGTGTCAACAGCAATTCACCCCTCCACTTT.

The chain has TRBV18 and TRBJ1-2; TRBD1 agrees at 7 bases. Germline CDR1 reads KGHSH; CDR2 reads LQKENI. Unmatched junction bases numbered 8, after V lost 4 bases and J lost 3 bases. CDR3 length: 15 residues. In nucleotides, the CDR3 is TGTGCCAGCTCACGGAGCAGGGGGTTCGACTATGGCTACACCTTC. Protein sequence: CASSRSRGFDYGYTF.

The DNA of the CDR3 is TGTGCCAGCAGAAAGGGGTACGAGCAGTACGTC. Translating it yields CASRKGYEQYV. V gene TRBV2 combines with J gene TRBJ2-7, with D possibly TRBD1 on 5 matching bases. This CDR3 contains 11 residues. In germline, CDR1 is SNHLY, CDR2 FYNNEI. Trimming stripped 6 bases from V and 4 bases from J, with 7 bases between.

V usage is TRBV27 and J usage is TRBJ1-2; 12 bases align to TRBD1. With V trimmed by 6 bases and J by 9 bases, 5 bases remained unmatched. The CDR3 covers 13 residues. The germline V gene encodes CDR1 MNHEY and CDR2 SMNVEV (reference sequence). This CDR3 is CASSLGQGARYTF. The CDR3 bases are TGTGCCAGCAGCCTGGGACAGGGGGCCCGCTACACCTTC.

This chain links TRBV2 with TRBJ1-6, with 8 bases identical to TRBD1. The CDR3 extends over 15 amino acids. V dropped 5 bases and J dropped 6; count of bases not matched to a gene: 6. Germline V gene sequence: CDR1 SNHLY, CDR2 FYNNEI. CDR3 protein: CASSTAGGGNSPLHF. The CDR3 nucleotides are TGTGCCAGCAGTACCGCAGGGGGCGGTAATTCACCCCTCCACTTT.

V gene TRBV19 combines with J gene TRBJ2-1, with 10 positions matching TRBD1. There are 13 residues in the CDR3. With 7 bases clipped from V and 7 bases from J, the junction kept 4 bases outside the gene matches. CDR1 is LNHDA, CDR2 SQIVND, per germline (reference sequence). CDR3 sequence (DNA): TGTGCCAGTATATGGGGACAGGGGAATGAGCAGTTCTTC. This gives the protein CASIWGQGNEQFF.

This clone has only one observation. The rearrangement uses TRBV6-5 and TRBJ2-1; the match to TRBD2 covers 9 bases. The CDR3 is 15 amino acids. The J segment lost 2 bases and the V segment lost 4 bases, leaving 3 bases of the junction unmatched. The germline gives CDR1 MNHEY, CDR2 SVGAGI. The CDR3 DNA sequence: TGTGCCAGCAGTTTGACTAGCGGTCCCTACAATGAGCAGTTCTTC. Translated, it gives CASSLTSGPYNEQFF.

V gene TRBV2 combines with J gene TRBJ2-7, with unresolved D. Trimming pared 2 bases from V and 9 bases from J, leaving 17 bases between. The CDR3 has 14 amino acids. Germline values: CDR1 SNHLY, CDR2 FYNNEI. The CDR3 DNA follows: TGTGCCAGCAGTGAAAGACACCTACTCTCGCCGCAGTACTTC. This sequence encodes CASSERHLLSPQYF.

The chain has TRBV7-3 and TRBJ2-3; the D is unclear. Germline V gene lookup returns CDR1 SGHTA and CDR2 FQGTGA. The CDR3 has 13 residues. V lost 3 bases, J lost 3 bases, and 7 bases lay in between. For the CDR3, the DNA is TGTGCCAGCAGCTTGTATTTAACAGATACGCAGTATTTT. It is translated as CASSLYLTDTQYF. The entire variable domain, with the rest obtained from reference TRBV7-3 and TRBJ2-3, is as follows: GAGVSQTPSNKVTEKGKYVELRCDPISGHTALYWYRQSLGQGPEFLIYFQGTGAADDSGLPNDRFFAVRPEGSVSTLKIQRTERGDSAVYLCASSLYLTDTQYFGPGTRLTVL.

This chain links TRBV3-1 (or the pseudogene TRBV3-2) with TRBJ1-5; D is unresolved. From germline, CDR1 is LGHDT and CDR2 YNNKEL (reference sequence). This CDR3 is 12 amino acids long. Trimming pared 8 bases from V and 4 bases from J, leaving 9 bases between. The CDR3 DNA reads TGTGCCAGCGGCAGGAATAATCAGCCCCAGCATTTT. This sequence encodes CASGRNNQPQHF.

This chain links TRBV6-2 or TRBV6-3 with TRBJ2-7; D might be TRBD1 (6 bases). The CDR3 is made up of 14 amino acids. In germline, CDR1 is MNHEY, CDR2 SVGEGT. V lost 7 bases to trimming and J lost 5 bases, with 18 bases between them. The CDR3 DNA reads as TGTGCCAGCACCCCCGCAGGGGTTGTTGACGAGCAGTACGTC. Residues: CASTPAGVVDEQYV.

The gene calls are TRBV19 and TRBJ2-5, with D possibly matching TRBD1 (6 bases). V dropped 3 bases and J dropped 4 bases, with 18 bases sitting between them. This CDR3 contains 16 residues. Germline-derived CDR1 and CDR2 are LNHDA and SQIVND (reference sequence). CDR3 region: CASSITARGGSETQYF. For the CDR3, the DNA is TGTGCCAGTAGTATCACTGCCAGGGGCGGGTCAGAGACCCAGTACTTC.

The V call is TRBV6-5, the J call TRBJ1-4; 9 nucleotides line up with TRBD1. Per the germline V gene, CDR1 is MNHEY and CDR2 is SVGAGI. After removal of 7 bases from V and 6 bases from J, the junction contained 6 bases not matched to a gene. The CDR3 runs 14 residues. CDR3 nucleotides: TGTGCCAGCACTCGGGACAGGGTGGATGAAAAACTGTTTTTT. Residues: CASTRDRVDEKLFF.